This T cell receptor beta chain was retrieved from a study of response to subunit inactivated influenza vaccine. Germline V gene data show CDR1 as SGHTA and CDR2 as FQGNSA. V was clipped by 9 bases and J by 5 bases, with 16 bases between them. This CDR3 has 13 amino acids. In the case of this clonotype: The antigen is unknown.

TCRdb analysed the RT-PCR reads with MiXCR anew, one entry per CDR3 protein. The table lists approximately 500,000 distinct CDR3 sequences, approximately 15% of them singletons. Points from the study as a whole: The authors put forward the suggestion that each seasonal influenza vaccination may bring in only a limited number of new T cells.

The rearrangement joins TRBV7-2 to TRBJ2-5; D is unresolved. The specimen comprised PBMCs from blood, sampled 12 days after vaccination. The clonotype was recovered from a man in his forties or fifties who received an inactivated influenza vaccine. The CDR3 protein is CARRPSLRETQYF. CDR3 sequence (DNA): TGTGCCAGGAGGCCCTCCTTGCGGGAGACCCAGTACTTC.